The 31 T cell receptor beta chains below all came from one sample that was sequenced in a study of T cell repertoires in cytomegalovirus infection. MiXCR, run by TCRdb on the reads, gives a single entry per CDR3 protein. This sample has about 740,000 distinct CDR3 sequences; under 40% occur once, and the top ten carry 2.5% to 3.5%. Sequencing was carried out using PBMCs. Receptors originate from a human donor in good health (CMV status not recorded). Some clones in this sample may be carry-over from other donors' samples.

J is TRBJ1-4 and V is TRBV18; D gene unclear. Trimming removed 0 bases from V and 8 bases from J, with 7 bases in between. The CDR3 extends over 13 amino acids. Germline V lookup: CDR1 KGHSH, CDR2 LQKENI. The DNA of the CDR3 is TGTGCCAGCTCACCACCGGGGTACGAAAAACTGTTTTTT. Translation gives CASSPPGYEKLFF.

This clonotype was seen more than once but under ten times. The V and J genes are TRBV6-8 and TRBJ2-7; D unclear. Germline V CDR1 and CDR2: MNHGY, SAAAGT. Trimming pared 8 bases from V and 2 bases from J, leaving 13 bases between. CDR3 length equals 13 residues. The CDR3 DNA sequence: TGTGCCAGCCATCGAATTTACACCTACGAGCAGTACTTC. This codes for CASHRIYTYEQYF.

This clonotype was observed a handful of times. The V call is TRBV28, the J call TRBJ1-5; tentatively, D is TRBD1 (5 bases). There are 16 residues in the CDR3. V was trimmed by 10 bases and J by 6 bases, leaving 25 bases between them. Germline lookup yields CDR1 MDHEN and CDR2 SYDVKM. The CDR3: CAISAGRRGSGQPQHF. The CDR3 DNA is TGTGCCATATCTGCTGGGAGAAGGGGTAGTGGTCAGCCCCAGCATTTT.

CDR3 protein: CASITLAGLGVSEAFF. The CDR3 DNA is TGTGCCAGCATTACACTCGCCGGCCTCGGAGTGTCTGAAGCTTTCTTT. This chain joins TRBV6-1 and TRBJ1-1; no clear D gene. The V gene's germline CDR1 is MNHNS and CDR2 SASEGT. Trimming took off 7 bases at V and 6 bases at J, with 24 bases between the two ends. The CDR3 covers 16 residues.

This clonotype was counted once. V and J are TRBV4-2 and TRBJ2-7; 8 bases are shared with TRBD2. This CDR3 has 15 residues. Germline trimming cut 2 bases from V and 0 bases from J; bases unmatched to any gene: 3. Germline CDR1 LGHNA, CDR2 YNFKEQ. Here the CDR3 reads CASSQLAGHSYEQYF. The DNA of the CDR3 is TGTGCCAGCAGCCAACTAGCGGGTCACTCCTACGAGCAGTACTTC.

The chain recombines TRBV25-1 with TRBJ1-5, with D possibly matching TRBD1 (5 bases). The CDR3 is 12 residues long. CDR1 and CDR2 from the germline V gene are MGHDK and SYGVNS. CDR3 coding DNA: TGTGTCGCCGGACAAGGCAATCAGCCCCAGCATTTT. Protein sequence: CVAGQGNQPQHF.

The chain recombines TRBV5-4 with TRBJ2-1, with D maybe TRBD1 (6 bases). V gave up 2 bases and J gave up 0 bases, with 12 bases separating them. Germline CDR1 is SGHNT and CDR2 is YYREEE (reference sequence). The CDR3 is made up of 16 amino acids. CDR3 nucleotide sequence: TGTGCCAGCAGCTTCGACAGGTCCAGCTCCTACAATGAGCAGTTCTTC. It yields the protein CASSFDRSSSYNEQFF.

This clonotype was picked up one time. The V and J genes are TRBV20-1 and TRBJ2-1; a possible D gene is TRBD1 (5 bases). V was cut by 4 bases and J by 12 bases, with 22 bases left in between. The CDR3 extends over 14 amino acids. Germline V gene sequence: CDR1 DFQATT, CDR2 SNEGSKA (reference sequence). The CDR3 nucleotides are TGCAGTGCTATACCCCCCCCGGACACCCCAAGGCAGTTCTTC. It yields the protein CSAIPPPDTPRQFF.

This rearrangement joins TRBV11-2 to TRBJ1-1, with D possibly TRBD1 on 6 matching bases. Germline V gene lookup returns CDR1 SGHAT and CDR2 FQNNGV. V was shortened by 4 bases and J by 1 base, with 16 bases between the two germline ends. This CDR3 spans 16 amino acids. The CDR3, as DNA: TGTGCCAGCAGCTACCACCTAGGACAGAAGAACACTGAAGCTTTCTTT. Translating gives CASSYHLGQKNTEAFF.

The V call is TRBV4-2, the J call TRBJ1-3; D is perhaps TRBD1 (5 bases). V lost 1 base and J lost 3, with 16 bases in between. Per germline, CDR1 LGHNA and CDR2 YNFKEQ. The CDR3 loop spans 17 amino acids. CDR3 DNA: TGTGCCAGCAGCCAAGTCGCTGAGGGACTAGATGGAAACACCATATATTTT. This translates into CASSQVAEGLDGNTIYF.

The CDR3, as DNA: TGTGCCAGCAGCCCCGGACTAGCGGGAGTTTCCGGGGAGCTGTTTTTT. Protein: CASSPGLAGVSGELFF. The chain combines TRBV7-9 with TRBJ2-2, with 13 bases lining up with TRBD2. This CDR3 has 16 residues. Germline V gene sequence: CDR1 SEHNR, CDR2 FQNEAQ (reference sequence). The V segment lost 5 bases and the J segment 6 bases; nucleotides outside the gene matches: 6.

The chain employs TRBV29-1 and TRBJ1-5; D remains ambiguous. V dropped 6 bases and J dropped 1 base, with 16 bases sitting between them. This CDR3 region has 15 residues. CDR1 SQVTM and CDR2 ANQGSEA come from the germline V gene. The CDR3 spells CSVSSGSGSNQPQHF. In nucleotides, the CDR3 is TGCAGCGTCTCTTCCGGGAGCGGGAGCAATCAGCCCCAGCATTTT.

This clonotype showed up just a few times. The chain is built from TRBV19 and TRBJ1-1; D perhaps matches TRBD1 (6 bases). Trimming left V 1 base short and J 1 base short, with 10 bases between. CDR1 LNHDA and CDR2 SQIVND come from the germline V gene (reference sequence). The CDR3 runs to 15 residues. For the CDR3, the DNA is TGTGCCAGTAGTATAGTGTGGACAGCGAACACTGAAGCTTTCTTT. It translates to CASSIVWTANTEAFF.

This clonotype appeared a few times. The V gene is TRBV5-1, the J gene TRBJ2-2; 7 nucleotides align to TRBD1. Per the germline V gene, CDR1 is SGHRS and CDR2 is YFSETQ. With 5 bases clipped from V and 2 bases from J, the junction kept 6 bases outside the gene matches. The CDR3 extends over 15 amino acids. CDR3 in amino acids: CASRTGQINTGELFF. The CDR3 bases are TGCGCCAGCAGGACGGGACAGATAAACACCGGGGAGCTGTTTTTT.

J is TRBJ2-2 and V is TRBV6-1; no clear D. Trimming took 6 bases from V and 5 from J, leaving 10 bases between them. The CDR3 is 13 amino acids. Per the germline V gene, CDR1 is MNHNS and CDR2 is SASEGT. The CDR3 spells CASRSRVTGELFF. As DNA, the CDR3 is TGTGCCAGCAGAAGTAGAGTAACCGGGGAGCTGTTTTTT.

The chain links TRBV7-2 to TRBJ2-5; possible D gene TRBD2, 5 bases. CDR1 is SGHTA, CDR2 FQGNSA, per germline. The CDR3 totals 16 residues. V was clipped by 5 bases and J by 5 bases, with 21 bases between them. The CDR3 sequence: CASSRVKLRDSETQYF. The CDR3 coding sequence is TGTGCCAGCAGCCGTGTTAAGCTCCGGGATTCGGAGACCCAGTACTTC.

The CDR3 here is CASSFEGPIPEETQYF. DNA for the CDR3: TGTGCCAGCAGTTTTGAGGGACCTATCCCGGAAGAGACCCAGTACTTC. The rearrangement joins TRBV12-3 or TRBV12-4 to TRBJ2-5, with D perhaps given as TRBD1 or TRBD2 (5 bases each). The CDR3 length is 16 residues. V was clipped by 3 bases and J by 3 bases, with 17 bases between them.

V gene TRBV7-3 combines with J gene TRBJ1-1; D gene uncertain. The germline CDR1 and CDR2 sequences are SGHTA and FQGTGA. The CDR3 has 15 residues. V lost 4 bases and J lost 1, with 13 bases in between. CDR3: CASSSKEGRNTEAFF. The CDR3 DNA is TGTGCCAGCAGCTCAAAGGAAGGTAGGAACACTGAAGCTTTCTTT.

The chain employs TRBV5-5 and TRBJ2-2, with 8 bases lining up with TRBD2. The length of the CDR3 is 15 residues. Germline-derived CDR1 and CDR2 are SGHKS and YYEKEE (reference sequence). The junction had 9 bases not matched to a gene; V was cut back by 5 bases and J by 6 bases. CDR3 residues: CASRTTSASAGELFF. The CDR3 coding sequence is TGTGCCAGCAGAACGACTAGCGCGTCCGCCGGGGAGCTGTTTTTT. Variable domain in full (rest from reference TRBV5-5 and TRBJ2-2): DAGVTQSPTHLIKTRGQQVTLRCSPISGHKSVSWYQQVLGQGPQFIFQYYEKEERGRGNFPDRFSARQFPNYSSELNVNALLLGDSALYLCASRTTSASAGELFFGEGSRLTVL.

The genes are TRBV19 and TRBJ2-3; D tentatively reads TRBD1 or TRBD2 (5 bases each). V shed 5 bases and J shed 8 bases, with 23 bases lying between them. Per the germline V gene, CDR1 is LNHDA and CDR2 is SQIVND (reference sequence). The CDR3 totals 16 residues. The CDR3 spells CASSEAVWGARGTQYF. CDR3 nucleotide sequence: TGTGCCAGTAGTGAGGCGGTGTGGGGCGCGAGGGGTACGCAGTATTTT.

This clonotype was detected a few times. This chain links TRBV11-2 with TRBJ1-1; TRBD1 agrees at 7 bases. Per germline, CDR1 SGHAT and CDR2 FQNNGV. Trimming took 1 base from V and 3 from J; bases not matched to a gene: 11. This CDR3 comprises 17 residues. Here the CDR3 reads CASSLVGLGQRYTEAFF. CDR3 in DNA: TGTGCCAGCAGCTTAGTAGGATTGGGACAGAGATACACTGAAGCTTTCTTT.

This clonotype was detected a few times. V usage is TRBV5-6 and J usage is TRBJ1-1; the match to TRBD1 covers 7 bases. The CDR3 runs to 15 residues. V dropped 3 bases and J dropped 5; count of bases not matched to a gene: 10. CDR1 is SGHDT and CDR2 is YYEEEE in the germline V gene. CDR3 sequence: CASSSLTGMDTEAFF. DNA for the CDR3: TGTGCCAGCAGCTCACTGACAGGGATGGATACTGAAGCTTTCTTT.

The chain's CDR3 is CASSFERVVETQYF. The CDR3 nucleotides are TGTGCCAGCAGTTTTGAAAGGGTCGTAGAGACCCAGTACTTC. The gene calls are TRBV12-3 or TRBV12-4 and TRBJ2-5, with unresolved D. V lost 3 bases and J lost 4, with 12 bases in between. This CDR3 comprises 14 residues.

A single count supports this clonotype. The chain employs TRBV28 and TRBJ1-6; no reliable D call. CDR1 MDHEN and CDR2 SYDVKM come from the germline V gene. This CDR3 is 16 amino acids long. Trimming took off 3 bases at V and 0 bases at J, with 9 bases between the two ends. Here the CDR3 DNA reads TGTGCCAGCAGTTTTTCTCTGAGCTCCTATAATTCACCCCTCCACTTT. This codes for CASSFSLSSYNSPLHF.

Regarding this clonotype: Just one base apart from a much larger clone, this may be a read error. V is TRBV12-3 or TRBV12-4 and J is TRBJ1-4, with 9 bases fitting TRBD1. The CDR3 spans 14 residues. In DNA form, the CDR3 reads TGTGCCAGCAGCCCCGGACAGGGGTATGAAAATCTGTTTTTT. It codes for CASSPGQGYENLFF.

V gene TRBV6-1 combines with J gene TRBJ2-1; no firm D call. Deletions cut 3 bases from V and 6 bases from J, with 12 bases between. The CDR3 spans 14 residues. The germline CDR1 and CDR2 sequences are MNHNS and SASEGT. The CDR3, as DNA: TGTGCCAGCAGTGAGGTCCCTAGTCTCAATGAGCAGTTCTTC. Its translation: CASSEVPSLNEQFF.

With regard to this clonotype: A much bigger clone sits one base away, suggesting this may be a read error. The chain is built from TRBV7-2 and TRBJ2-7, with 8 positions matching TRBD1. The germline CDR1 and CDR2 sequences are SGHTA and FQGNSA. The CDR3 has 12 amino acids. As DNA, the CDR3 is TGTGACAGCCGGGACAGGTGGGACGAGCAGTACTTC. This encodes CDSRDRWDEQYF.

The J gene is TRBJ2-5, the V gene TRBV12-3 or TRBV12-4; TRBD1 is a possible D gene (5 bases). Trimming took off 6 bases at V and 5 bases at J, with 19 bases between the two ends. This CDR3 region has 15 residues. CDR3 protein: CASSRTQGARETQYF. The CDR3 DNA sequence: TGTGCCAGCAGCCGCACCCAAGGGGCCAGGGAGACCCAGTACTTC.

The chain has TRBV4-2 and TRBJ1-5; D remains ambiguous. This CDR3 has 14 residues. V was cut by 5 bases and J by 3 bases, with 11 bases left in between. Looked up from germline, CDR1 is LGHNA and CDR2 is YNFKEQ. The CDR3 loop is CASSTGADNQPQHF. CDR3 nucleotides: TGTGCCAGCAGCACGGGTGCAGACAATCAGCCCCAGCATTTT.

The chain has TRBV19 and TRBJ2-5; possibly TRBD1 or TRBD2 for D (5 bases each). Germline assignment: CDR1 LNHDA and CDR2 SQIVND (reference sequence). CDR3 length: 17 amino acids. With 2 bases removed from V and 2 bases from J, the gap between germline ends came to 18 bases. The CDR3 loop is CASSITDLREGQETQYF. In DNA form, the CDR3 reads TGTGCCAGTAGTATAACGGATCTTCGCGAGGGGCAAGAGACCCAGTACTTC. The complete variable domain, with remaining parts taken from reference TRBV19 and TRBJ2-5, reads DGGITQSPKYLFRKEGQNVTLSCEQNLNHDAMYWYRQDPGQGLRLIYYSQIVNDFQKGDIAEGYSVSREKKESFPLTVTSAQKNPTAFYLCASSITDLREGQETQYFGPGTRLLVL.

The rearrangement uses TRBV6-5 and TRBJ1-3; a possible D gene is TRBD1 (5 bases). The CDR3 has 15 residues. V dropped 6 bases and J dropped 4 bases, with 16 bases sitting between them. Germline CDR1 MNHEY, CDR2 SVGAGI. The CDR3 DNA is TGTGCCAGCAGCCGATCTGGGGGGGACGGAAACACCATATATTTT. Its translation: CASSRSGGDGNTIYF.